The 23 T cell receptor beta chains below come from one sample, sequenced in a study of shared clonotypes between healthy human individuals (dated by TCRdb to the early 2020s). To prepare the library, the immunoSEQ multiplex PCR assay was applied. In TCRdb, the immuneACCESS table is reduced to in-frame sequences with V and J assigned. These tables do not hold every clone; where another copy was compared, an unresolved V gene accounts for under half, and the others remain unexplained. A total of more than 2,000,000 clones appear in this sample, more than 80% of them only once. About 0.39% of the sample lies in the top ten. Sequences were obtained from naive CD4+ T cells from PBMCs. The cell subset or site tag for this specimen amounts to: CD45RA+ positively selected. The receptors originated from a man between 18 and 29 years old in good health. Some clones in this sample may be carry-over from other donors' samples.

The chain couples TRBV4-3 to TRBJ2-7; no clear D gene. Germline CDR1 and CDR2: LGHNA and YSLEER. Trimming took 4 bases from V and 5 from J, leaving 15 bases between them. This CDR3 region has 14 residues. CDR3 residues: CASSRRRDLDEQYF. For the CDR3, the DNA is TGCGCCAGCAGCCGTCGGCGCGACCTCGACGAGCAGTACTTC.

The chain is built from TRBV11-2 and TRBJ2-4, with unresolved D. The CDR3 has 15 amino acids. Per germline, CDR1 SGHAT and CDR2 FQNNGV. Trimming took off 1 base at V and 0 bases at J, with 7 bases between the two ends. CDR3 coding DNA: TGTGCCAGCAGCTTAGCTTCGCTAGCCAAAAACATTCAGTACTTC. Its translation: CASSLASLAKNIQYF. Full variable domain (outside the CDR3, taken from reference TRBV11-2 and TRBJ2-4): EAGVAQSPRYKIIEKRQSVAFWCNPISGHATLYWYQQILGQGPKLLIQFQNNGVVDDSQLPKDRFSAERLKGVDSTLKIQPAKLEDSAVYLCASSLASLAKNIQYFGAGTRLSVL.

This clone was seen only once. This sequence joins TRBV11-1 and TRBJ1-1; unclear D gene. Trimming cost V 5 bases and J 3 bases, with 10 bases left between them. In germline, CDR1 is SGHAT, CDR2 FQDESV (reference sequence). This CDR3 has 13 residues. The CDR3 bases are TGTGCCAGCAGCCCCGATTGGGACACTGAAGCTTTCTTT. Translation gives CASSPDWDTEAFF.

This clone was detected only a few times. Other nucleotide sequences from this sample produce the same CDR3. The chain recombines TRBV6-1 with TRBJ1-5; D may be TRBD1 (5 bases). There are 15 residues in the CDR3. Trimming left V 1 base short and J 1 base short, with 8 bases between. The germline V gene encodes CDR1 MNHNS and CDR2 SASEGT. CDR3 amino acids: CASSEGGGSNQPQHF. CDR3 nucleotides: TGTGCCAGCAGTGAAGGGGGGGGGAGCAATCAGCCCCAGCATTTT.

The chain recombines TRBV4-1 with TRBJ1-2; D possibly corresponds to TRBD1 (6 bases). The CDR3 is 15 residues long. Germline V gene data show CDR1 as MGHRA and CDR2 as YSYEKL. Trimming took off 1 base at V and 3 bases at J, with 12 bases between the two ends. This chain's CDR3 is CASSQGGGLDYGYTF. The CDR3 coding sequence is TGCGCCAGCAGCCAAGGAGGGGGATTAGACTATGGCTACACCTTC.

This chain connects TRBV14 to TRBJ2-7; maybe TRBD1 (6 bases). V was shortened by 5 bases and J by 3 bases, with 14 bases between the two germline ends. CDR1 SGHDN and CDR2 FVKESK come from the germline V gene. The CDR3 consists of 14 residues. This chain's CDR3 is CASSFLGGVYEQYF. CDR3 in DNA: TGTGCCAGCAGCTTCCTAGGGGGAGTCTACGAGCAGTACTTC.

The chain is built from TRBV19 and TRBJ2-1; 9 nucleotides line up with TRBD2. With V trimmed by 5 bases and J by 3 bases, 5 bases remained unmatched. CDR3 length: 15 amino acids. Germline CDR1 LNHDA, CDR2 SQIVND (reference sequence). CDR3 nucleotides: TGTGCCAGTAGTGGAGCGGGAGGTTACTACAATGAGCAGTTCTTC. It codes for CASSGAGGYYNEQFF.

This rearrangement joins TRBV11-2 to TRBJ2-3; the D gene is possibly TRBD2 (6 bases). Per germline, CDR1 SGHAT and CDR2 FQNNGV. Deletions cut 9 bases from V and 2 bases from J, with 15 bases between. CDR3 length: 14 residues. This chain's CDR3 is CASGRDLITDTQYF. Written as DNA, the CDR3 is TGTGCCAGTGGCCGGGACTTAATCACAGATACGCAGTATTTT.

This clone was detected only a few times. The chain combines TRBV19 with TRBJ1-2, with 8 bases identical to TRBD1. V shed 3 bases, J shed 7 bases, and the junction held 4 bases outside the gene matches. Per the germline V gene, CDR1 is LNHDA and CDR2 is SQIVND (reference sequence). The CDR3 has 13 residues. The CDR3: CASSIRDRIGYTF. The CDR3 coding sequence is TGTGCCAGTAGTATTAGGGACAGGATTGGCTACACCTTC. Based on the CDR3 plus reference TRBV19 and TRBJ1-2, the full variable domain is DGGITQSPKYLFRKEGQNVTLSCEQNLNHDAMYWYRQDPGQGLRLIYYSQIVNDFQKGDIAEGYSVSREKKESFPLTVTSAQKNPTAFYLCASSIRDRIGYTFGSGTRLTVV.

The chain's CDR3 is CASSLVGSGGYTF. The CDR3 DNA is TGCGCCAGCAGCTTGGTTGGAAGTGGTGGCTACACCTTC. This rearrangement joins TRBV5-1 to TRBJ1-2, with D uncertain. The CDR3 is 13 residues long. Germline lookup yields CDR1 SGHRS and CDR2 YFSETQ. Between the trimmed V and J ends, which lost 0 bases and 7 bases, there was a span of 10 bases. Supplemented by reference TRBV5-1 and TRBJ1-2, the full variable domain reads KAGVTQTPRYLIKTRGQQVTLSCSPISGHRSVSWYQQTPGQGLQFLFEYFSETQRNKGNFPGRFSGRQFSNSRSEMNVSTLELGDSALYLCASSLVGSGGYTFGSGTRLTVV.

Turning to this clone: Other nucleotide sequences in the sample specify the same CDR3. This chain uses TRBV28 with TRBJ2-7, with unresolved D. The CDR3 length is 11 residues. Between the trimmed V and J ends, which lost 6 bases and 2 bases, there was a span of 5 bases. Germline V gives CDR1 MDHEN, CDR2 SYDVKM. CDR3 bases: TGTGCCAGCAGAGGTCCCTACGAGCAGTACTTC. Its translation is CASRGPYEQYF.

DNA for the CDR3: TGCGCCAGCGGACCGGGACTAGCGGCCTACGAGCAGTACTTC. It encodes CASGPGLAAYEQYF. The J gene is TRBJ2-7, the V gene TRBV5-1, with 11 nucleotides matching TRBD2. The V and J ends lost 7 bases and 2 bases, in that order; junction bases with no gene match: 5. The CDR3 is 14 residues long. Germline V gene sequence: CDR1 SGHRS, CDR2 YFSETQ.

This sequence joins TRBV5-6 and TRBJ2-2, with a tentative D call TRBD2 (6 bases). CDR1 is SGHDT, CDR2 YYEEEE, per germline. The CDR3 totals 16 residues. With 7 bases removed from V and 7 bases from J, the gap between germline ends came to 23 bases. The CDR3 loop reads CASRSSGRLEGGELFF. The CDR3 DNA follows: TGTGCCAGCCGGTCTTCAGGCAGACTGGAGGGCGGGGAGCTGTTTTTT.

The V and J genes are TRBV5-1 and TRBJ2-5; TRBD2 matches at 8 bases. The V segment lost 6 bases and the J segment 3 bases; nucleotides outside the gene matches: 10. The CDR3 extends over 15 amino acids. Germline-derived CDR1 and CDR2 are SGHRS and YFSETQ. The CDR3 nucleotides read TGCGCCAGCACCGATGTCCGAGCGGGAGAAGAGACCCAGTACTTC. As protein: CASTDVRAGEETQYF.

The rearrangement uses TRBV7-6 and TRBJ2-5; 10 bases map to TRBD2. CDR1 is SGHVS, CDR2 FNYEAQ, per germline. Unmatched junction bases numbered 7, after V lost 5 bases and J lost 1 base. The CDR3 consists of 16 residues. The CDR3 here is CASSQGLAGAQETQYF. The CDR3 DNA follows: TGTGCCAGCAGCCAGGGGCTAGCGGGGGCCCAAGAGACCCAGTACTTC.

The chain has TRBV7-8 and TRBJ1-3; D is uncertain. From germline, CDR1 is SGHVS and CDR2 FQNEAQ. This CDR3 spans 15 amino acids. Deletions cut 3 bases from V and 0 bases from J, with 9 bases between. The CDR3 is CASSFAGHSGNTIYF. CDR3 in DNA: TGTGCCAGCAGCTTTGCTGGCCACTCTGGAAACACCATATATTTT.

The J gene is TRBJ1-2, the V gene TRBV30, with D perhaps TRBD1 (6 bases). The CDR3 is made up of 14 amino acids. The germline V gene has CDR1 GTSNPN and CDR2 SVGIG (reference sequence). Trimming shortened V by 0 bases and J by 5 bases, and 13 bases separated the two germline ends. CDR3 coding DNA: TGTGCCTGGAGTGTCAGTGGGGGGCAGTATGGCTACACCTTC. It is translated as CAWSVSGGQYGYTF.

This sequence joins TRBV6-1 and TRBJ1-2; possibly TRBD1 for D (5 bases). The CDR3 spans 14 residues. Germline lookup yields CDR1 MNHNS and CDR2 SASEGT. The V and J ends lost 3 bases and 8 bases respectively, with 16 bases between them. The CDR3 sequence is CASSDRTPREGYTF. CDR3 nucleotide sequence: TGTGCCAGCAGTGACCGGACACCCCGAGAGGGCTACACCTTC.

Only one count was recorded for this clone. The gene calls are TRBV7-2 and TRBJ2-7, with TRBD1 as a possible D gene (6 bases). CDR1 is SGHTA and CDR2 is FQGNSA in the germline V gene. The CDR3 contains 15 residues. V was trimmed by 5 bases and J by 2 bases, leaving 16 bases between them. The CDR3 is CASSPPRGGPYEQYF. Here the CDR3 DNA reads TGTGCCAGCAGCCCACCTAGAGGGGGACCCTACGAGCAGTACTTC. The whole variable domain, remainder taken from reference TRBV7-2 and TRBJ2-7, is GAGVSQSPSNKVTEKGKDVELRCDPISGHTALYWYRQSLGQGLEFLIYFQGNSAPDKSGLPSDRFSAERTGGSVSTLTIQRTQQEDSAVYLCASSPPRGGPYEQYFGPGTRLTVT.

The V and J genes are TRBV7-8 and TRBJ1-5; D is unresolved. This CDR3 has 13 residues. V was trimmed by 5 bases and J by 9 bases, leaving 14 bases between them. Germline V lookup: CDR1 SGHVS, CDR2 FQNEAQ. CDR3 nucleotides: TGTGCCAGCAGCCGAGGACTCCCCCCGCCCCAGCATTTT. Amino acids: CASSRGLPPPQHF.

This chain connects TRBV10-3 to TRBJ1-1; weak D call: TRBD1 (6 bases). V lost 5 bases, J lost 3 bases, and 10 bases lay in between. This CDR3 spans 13 amino acids. Germline CDR1 and CDR2: ENHRY and SYGVKD. As DNA, the CDR3 is TGTGCCATCAGTCCACAGGGTGACACTGAAGCTTTCTTT. Translation gives CAISPQGDTEAFF.

With regard to this clone: Other DNA sequences in the same sample also yield this CDR3. The gene calls are TRBV28 and TRBJ2-1; D is unresolved. The CDR3 is 11 residues long. V dropped 2 bases and J dropped 6 bases, with 2 bases sitting between them. CDR1 and CDR2 (germline): MDHEN, SYDVKM. This chain's CDR3 is CASSLVNEQFF. CDR3 sequence (DNA): TGTGCCAGCAGTTTAGTCAATGAGCAGTTCTTC. Looking up the rest from reference TRBV28 and TRBJ2-1 gives the full variable domain: DVKVTQSSRYLVKRTGEKVFLECVQDMDHENMFWYRQDPGLGLRLIYFSYDVKMKEKGDIPEGYSVSREKKERFSLILESASTNQTSMYLCASSLVNEQFFGPGTRLTVL.

The gene calls are TRBV20-1 and TRBJ1-1; D perhaps matches TRBD1 (6 bases). This CDR3 spans 11 amino acids. Germline V gene lookup returns CDR1 DFQATT and CDR2 SNEGSKA (reference sequence). V was shortened by 7 bases and J by 3 bases, with 9 bases between the two germline ends. CDR3 sequence (DNA): TGCAGTGTGGAGGGGGACACTGAAGCTTTCTTT. This sequence encodes CSVEGDTEAFF.